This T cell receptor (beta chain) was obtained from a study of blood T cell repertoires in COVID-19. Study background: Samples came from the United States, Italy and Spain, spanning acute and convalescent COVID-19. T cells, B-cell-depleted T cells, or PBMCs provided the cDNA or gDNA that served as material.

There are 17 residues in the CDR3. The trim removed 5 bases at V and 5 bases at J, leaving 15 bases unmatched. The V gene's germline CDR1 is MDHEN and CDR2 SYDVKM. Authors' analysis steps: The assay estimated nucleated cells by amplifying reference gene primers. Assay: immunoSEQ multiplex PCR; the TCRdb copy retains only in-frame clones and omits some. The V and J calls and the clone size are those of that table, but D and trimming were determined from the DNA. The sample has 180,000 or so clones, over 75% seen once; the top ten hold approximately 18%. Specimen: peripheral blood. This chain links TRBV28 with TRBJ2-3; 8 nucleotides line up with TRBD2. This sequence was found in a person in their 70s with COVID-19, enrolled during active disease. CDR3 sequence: CASSLTGTRGILDTQYF. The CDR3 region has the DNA TGTGCCAGCAGTCTCACCGGGACTAGAGGGATATTAGATACGCAGTATTTT.